The next 10 T cell receptor beta chains were all read from a single sample in a study of blood T cell repertoires in COVID-19. Sequencing used immunoSEQ multiplex PCR; TCRdb keeps in-frame clones, though not all of them. The sample carries approximately 92,000 clones, roughly 84% recorded once. Material: peripheral blood. The source of these receptors is a man aged 70-80 years with active or convalescent COVID-19.

V and J are TRBV5-1 and TRBJ1-1; 8 bases agree with TRBD1. V gave up 5 bases and J gave up 7 bases; unmatched junction bases: 10. This CDR3 region has 14 residues. Germline V lookup: CDR1 SGHRS, CDR2 YFSETQ. CDR3 nucleotides: TGCGCCAGCAGGGCAACAGGGGGAGGACTTGAAGCTTTCTTT. Translation: CASRATGGGLEAFF.

The chain links TRBV18 to TRBJ2-5; D unresolved. V lost 3 bases to trimming and J lost 5 bases, with 13 bases between them. The CDR3 runs 14 residues. From germline, CDR1 is KGHSH and CDR2 LQKENI. The CDR3 DNA sequence: TGTGCCAGCTCACCCCCCGGTTGGCGGGAGACCCAGTACTTC. The encoded protein is CASSPPGWRETQYF.

On this clone: The sample holds other DNA sequences that translate to the same CDR3. CDR3 in amino acids: CASSYDRVGTEAFF. In nucleotides, the CDR3 is TGTGCCAGCAGTTACGACAGGGTGGGCACTGAAGCTTTCTTT. The chain recombines TRBV6-6 with TRBJ1-1; TRBD1 aligns across 7 bases. Unmatched junction bases numbered 4, after V lost 2 bases and J lost 4 bases. Germline V gene data show CDR1 as MNHNY and CDR2 as SVGAGI (reference sequence). The CDR3 has 14 residues.

This clone was detected a few times. The chain joins TRBV4-3 to TRBJ1-2, with 9 bases matching TRBD1. Trimming at V came to 0 bases and at J to 8 bases, leaving 4 bases not matched to a gene. The V gene's germline CDR1 is LGHNA and CDR2 YSLEER. The length of the CDR3 is 14 residues. CDR3 nucleotides: TGCGCCAGCAGCCAAGATTTGGGACAGGGAGGCTACACCTTC. Its translation: CASSQDLGQGGYTF.

This chain links TRBV6-1 with TRBJ1-6, with D unresolved. Deletions cut 1 base from V and 12 bases from J, with 10 bases between. The CDR3 is 13 residues long. Germline V gene sequence: CDR1 MNHNS, CDR2 SASEGT. CDR3 nucleotide sequence: TGTGCCAGCAGTGAAGGGGAGTGGGGACCCCTCCACTTT. Its translation is CASSEGEWGPLHF.

The rearrangement uses TRBV28 and TRBJ2-7, with D uncertain. V was clipped by 8 bases and J by 3 bases, with 17 bases between them. Looked up from germline, CDR1 is MDHEN and CDR2 is SYDVKM. The CDR3 length is 14 residues. CDR3 loop: CASCTVAVLYEQYF. The CDR3 DNA follows: TGTGCCAGCTGTACCGTAGCCGTTCTCTACGAGCAGTACTTC.

The chain combines TRBV5-6 with TRBJ2-4, with 8 bases aligning to TRBD1. The CDR3 contains 13 residues. V lost 5 bases and J lost 6; bases outside the gene matches: 4. Germline lookup yields CDR1 SGHDT and CDR2 YYEEEE. CDR3 region: CASRRQGLNIQYF. CDR3 in DNA: TGTGCCAGCAGGCGACAGGGGTTAAACATTCAGTACTTC.

This rearrangement joins TRBV3-1 (or the pseudogene TRBV3-2) to TRBJ2-3, with 12 bases lining up with TRBD2. Germline V gives CDR1 LGHDT, CDR2 YNNKEL (reference sequence). With 5 bases clipped from V and 4 bases from J, the junction kept 13 bases outside the gene matches. The length of the CDR3 is 18 residues. CDR3 loop: CASSYRTSGAIEADTQYF. In DNA form, the CDR3 reads TGTGCCAGCAGCTACAGGACTAGCGGGGCAATAGAGGCAGATACGCAGTATTTT.

As DNA, the CDR3 is TGTGCCAGCAGTTTAGGGCAGGGAGGTAATTCACCCCTCCACTTT. It codes for CASSLGQGGNSPLHF. The chain carries TRBV27 and TRBJ1-6; perhaps TRBD1 as D (5 bases). The CDR3 runs 15 residues. Trimming pared 2 bases from V and 6 bases from J, leaving 11 bases between. Looked up from germline, CDR1 is MNHEY and CDR2 is SMNVEV (reference sequence).

The V call is TRBV2, the J call TRBJ1-5; TRBD1 might be the D (5 bases). The CDR3 has 14 amino acids. The germline V gene encodes CDR1 SNHLY and CDR2 FYNNEI. Trimming removed 5 bases from V and 7 bases from J, with 15 bases in between. CDR3 loop: CASSPQGGPQPQHF. As DNA, the CDR3 is TGTGCCAGCAGTCCCCAGGGAGGGCCCCAGCCCCAGCATTTT.